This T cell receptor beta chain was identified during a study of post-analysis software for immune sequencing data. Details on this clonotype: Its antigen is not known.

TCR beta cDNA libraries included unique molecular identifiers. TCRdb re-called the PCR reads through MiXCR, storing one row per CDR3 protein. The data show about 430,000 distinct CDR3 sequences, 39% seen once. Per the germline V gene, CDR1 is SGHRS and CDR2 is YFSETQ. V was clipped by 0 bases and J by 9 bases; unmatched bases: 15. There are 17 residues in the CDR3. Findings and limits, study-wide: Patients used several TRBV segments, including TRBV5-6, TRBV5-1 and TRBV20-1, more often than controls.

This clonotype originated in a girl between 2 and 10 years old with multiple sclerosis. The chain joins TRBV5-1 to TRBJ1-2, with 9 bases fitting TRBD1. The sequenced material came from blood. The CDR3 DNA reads TGCGCCAGCAGCTTGGCCGTAATGGACAGGGGAAATGTTCGCTACACCTTC. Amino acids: CASSLAVMDRGNVRYTF.